These 8 T cell receptor beta chains originate from one sample sequenced in a study of blood T cell repertoires in COVID-19. Libraries were prepared by immunoSEQ multiplex PCR; TCRdb keeps only in-frame clonotypes and omits some of them. Among around 190,000 clones listed, around 86% were seen once. Sequences were obtained from PBMCs or T cells enriched from blood (not recorded which). Receptors originate from a man aged 40-49 years with acute COVID-19.

V and J are TRBV5-1 and TRBJ2-1; TRBD2 agrees at 9 bases. This CDR3 is built from 15 residues. J gave up 4 bases and V 0 bases, and 2 bases lay outside the gene matches. Germline lookup yields CDR1 SGHRS and CDR2 YFSETQ. CDR3 nucleotides: TGCGCCAGCAGCTTGGGACTAGCGGTTTACAATGAGCAGTTCTTC. Protein: CASSLGLAVYNEQFF.

CDR3 DNA sequence: TGTGCCAGCAGTGTCGTACAGGGGGCAAGCAATCAGCCCCAGCATTTT. Translating it yields CASSVVQGASNQPQHF. The V call is TRBV6-1, the J call TRBJ1-5, with 9 nucleotides matching TRBD1. This CDR3 has 16 amino acids. Germline V gives CDR1 MNHNS, CDR2 SASEGT. The ends lost 4 bases at V and 1 base at J; junction bases unmatched: 5.

This chain uses TRBV18 with TRBJ2-3; D possibly corresponds to TRBD1 (5 bases). Germline V gene data show CDR1 as KGHSH and CDR2 as LQKENI. The length of the CDR3 is 13 residues. V shed 3 bases and J shed 8 bases, with 12 bases lying between them. This CDR3 is CASSPGQDGTQYF. CDR3 bases: TGTGCCAGCTCACCGGGGCAGGACGGTACGCAGTATTTT.

DNA of the CDR3: TGTGCCAGTAGTACCCCCGGGACAGGGTTCTACGAGCAGTACTTC. This translates into CASSTPGTGFYEQYF. The chain is built from TRBV19 and TRBJ2-7, with 9 bases that match TRBD1. J lost 3 bases, V lost 4 bases, and 7 bases had no gene match. In germline, CDR1 is LNHDA, CDR2 SQIVND (reference sequence). This CDR3 comprises 15 residues.

This clone was seen a few times. V usage is TRBV5-5 and J usage is TRBJ1-5, with D tentatively TRBD1 (6 bases). Germline V CDR1 and CDR2: SGHKS, YYEKEE (reference sequence). Trimming shortened V by 4 bases and J by 4 bases, and 15 bases separated the two germline ends. The CDR3 is made up of 15 amino acids. For the CDR3, the DNA is TGTGCCAGCAGCCCTACACCGGGACAAAATCAGCCCCAGCATTTT. This sequence encodes CASSPTPGQNQPQHF.

The chain joins TRBV10-2 to TRBJ2-7; TRBD2 matches at 11 bases. The CDR3 covers 14 residues. V was clipped by 10 bases and J by 5 bases; unmatched bases: 10. CDR1 is WSHSY, CDR2 SAAADI, per germline. In nucleotides, the CDR3 is TGCGCCACGCAACTAGCGGGAGTTCGAAACGAGCAGTACTTC. This sequence encodes CATQLAGVRNEQYF.

This chain uses TRBV23-1 with TRBJ1-6, with D possibly TRBD1 on 5 matching bases. TRBV23-1 is filed as an ORF, its function uncertain. The CDR3 has 17 residues. The V gene lost 1 base and the J gene lost 0 bases, with 10 bases spanning the gap. The CDR3 DNA is TGCGCCAGCAGTCAATACACAGGCAACTCCTATAATTCACCCCTCCACTTT. Translating gives CASSQYTGNSYNSPLHF.

CDR3: CASSQVIGTGSTEAFF. The CDR3 DNA sequence: TGCGCCAGCAGCCAGGTTATCGGGACAGGGAGCACTGAAGCTTTCTTT. The chain combines TRBV4-3 with TRBJ1-1; 9 bases map to TRBD1. Per germline, CDR1 LGHNA and CDR2 YSLEER. The CDR3 is made up of 16 amino acids. The V segment lost 3 bases and the J segment 4 bases; nucleotides outside the gene matches: 9.